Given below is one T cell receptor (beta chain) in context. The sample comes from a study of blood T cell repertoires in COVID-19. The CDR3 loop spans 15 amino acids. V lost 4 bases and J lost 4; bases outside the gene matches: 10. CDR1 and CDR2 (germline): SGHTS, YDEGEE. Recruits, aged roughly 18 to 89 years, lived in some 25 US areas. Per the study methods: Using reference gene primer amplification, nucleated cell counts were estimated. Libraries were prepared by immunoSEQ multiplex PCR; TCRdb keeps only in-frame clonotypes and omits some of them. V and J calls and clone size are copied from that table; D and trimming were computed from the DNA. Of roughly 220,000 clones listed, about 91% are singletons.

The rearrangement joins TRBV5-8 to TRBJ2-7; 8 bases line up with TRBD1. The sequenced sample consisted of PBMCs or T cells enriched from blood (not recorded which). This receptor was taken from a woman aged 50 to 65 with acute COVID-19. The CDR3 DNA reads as TGTGCCAGCAGCAGATCCGGGACAGGCGGTTACGAGCAGTACTTC. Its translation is CASSRSGTGGYEQYF.